This T cell receptor (beta chain) was profiled in a study of cytomegalovirus exposure and HLA in healthy donors. Whole-study results and caveats: A subsequent analysis found that TCR clusters from the first cohort also tended to co-occur in the 90 to 150 validation repertoires, with roughly 95% of cluster scores above 0. Among TCR beta chains, those listed as cytomegalovirus-associated numbered under 200.

As for this clone: Antigen: not known.

The method was immunoSEQ multiplex PCR; TCRdb's version includes in-frame clones alone and lacks a portion of them. The sample yields 120,000 to 150,000 clones, roughly nine tenths seen once. The V and J ends lost 7 bases and 0 bases, in that order; junction bases with no gene match: 8. This CDR3 contains 15 residues. CDR1 and CDR2 from the germline V gene are LNHDA and SQIVND (reference sequence). This TCR derives from a young woman in good health and CMV-seropositive. The chain links TRBV19 to TRBJ1-1; 7 nucleotides agree with TRBD1. The sample comprised PBMCs. The CDR3 nucleotides read TGTGCCAGTATAACGACAGGGTCCTTGAACACTGAAGCTTTCTTT. Encoded protein: CASITTGSLNTEAFF.